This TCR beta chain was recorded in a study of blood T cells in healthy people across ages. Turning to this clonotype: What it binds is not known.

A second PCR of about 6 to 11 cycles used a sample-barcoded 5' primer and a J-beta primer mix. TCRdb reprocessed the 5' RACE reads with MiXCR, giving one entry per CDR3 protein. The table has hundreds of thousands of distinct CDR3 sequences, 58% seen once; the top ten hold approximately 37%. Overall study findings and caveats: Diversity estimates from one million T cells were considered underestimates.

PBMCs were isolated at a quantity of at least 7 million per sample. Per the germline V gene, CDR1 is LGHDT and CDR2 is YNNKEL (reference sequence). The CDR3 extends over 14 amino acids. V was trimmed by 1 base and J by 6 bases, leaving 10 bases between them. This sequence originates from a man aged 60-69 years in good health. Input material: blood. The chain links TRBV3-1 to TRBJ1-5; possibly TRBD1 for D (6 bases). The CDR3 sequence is CASSQAQGGQPQHF. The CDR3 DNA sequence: TGTGCCAGCAGCCAAGCACAGGGTGGTCAGCCCCAGCATTTT.